The 24 T cell receptor beta chains listed next were all sequenced from one sample in a study of tumor-infiltrating lymphocytes in primary liver carcinoma. The authors made TCR beta cDNA from around 500 ng total RNA with a constant-region primer. Libraries for TCR beta were built through three nested multiplex PCR rounds, which together made up a slightly modified ARM-PCR procedure. PCR rounds one and two used TRBV1-TRBV30 forward primers with a C-beta reverse primer for 10 cycles each. TCRdb independently ran MiXCR on the multiplex PCR reads; one entry per CDR3 protein. The sample includes around 100,000 distinct CDR3 sequences, under 70% seen only once; the top ten take 9% to 15%. From about 19-30 mg of unsorted bulk tissue, DNA and RNA were co-extracted together. The sequenced sample was liver tumor tissue from sampling region 2. Subset noted: tumor region T2, inferior pole. The origin of the receptors is a woman aged 55 to 70 with primary liver carcinoma and hepatitis B virus infection.

As for this clonotype: At one end, the junction sequence differs from germline, possibly due to a read error. V gene TRBV29-1 combines with J gene TRBJ2-1; D perhaps matches TRBD2 (6 bases). Germline V gene data show CDR1 as SQVTM and CDR2 as ANQGSEA. The CDR3 consists of 13 residues. The CDR3 DNA reads as TGCAGCCTTGGGGGGTTATCCTACAATGAACAGTTCTTC. Translating gives CSLGGLSYNEQFF.

Only a few counts were recorded for this clonotype. Given a much more abundant clone one base away, this may be a read error. The rearrangement joins TRBV7-9 to TRBJ1-5; no clear D gene. The V gene lost 5 bases and the J gene lost 6 bases, with 11 bases spanning the gap. This CDR3 spans 13 amino acids. Germline assignment: CDR1 SEHNR and CDR2 FQNEAQ (reference sequence). The CDR3 DNA reads as TGTGCCAGCAGCCTACAGAGAGGTCAGCCCCAGCATTTT. Translation gives CASSLQRGQPQHF. Full variable domain (remainder filled in from reference TRBV7-9 and TRBJ1-5): DTGVSQNPRHKITKRGQNVTFRCDPISEHNRLYWYRQTLGQGPEFLTYFQNEAQLEKSRLLSDRFSAERPKGSFSTLEIQRTEQGDSAMYLCASSLQRGQPQHFGDGTRLSIL.

Remarks on this clonotype: One end of the junction fails to match germline, which may point to a read error. The chain recombines TRBV6-5 with TRBJ1-3; TRBD1 matches at 7 bases. This CDR3 has 18 amino acids. Germline loops: CDR1 MNHEY, CDR2 SVGAGI. As DNA, the CDR3 is TGTACCAGCAGTTCTCTAGCCTCGGGACAGTCCTCTGGAAACACCATATATTTT. Translated: CTSSSLASGQSSGNTIYF.

Worth noting for this clonotype: It may be a read error: a sequence one base away is much more abundant. This chain connects TRBV5-1 to TRBJ2-2, with a weak D call TRBD1 (6 bases). The CDR3 covers 15 residues. In germline, CDR1 is SGHRS, CDR2 YFSETQ. CDR3: CASSLDRTNTGELLF. CDR3 in DNA: TGCGCCAGCAGCCTAGACAGGACGAACACCGGGGAGCTGCTTTTT.

About this clonotype itself: At one boundary the junction diverges from the germline segment, which might be a read error. The V gene is TRBV5-4, the J gene TRBJ2-1; 8 bases line up with TRBD2. The CDR3 sequence is 15 residues long. Germline CDR1 reads SGHNT; CDR2 reads YYREEE (reference sequence). The CDR3 sequence is CASSQTSARSNAQFF. CDR3 in DNA: TGTGCCAGCAGCCAGACTAGCGCGAGATCGAATGCGCAGTTCTTC.

For this clonotype: The junction shows a germline mismatch at one end, possibly a read error. This chain uses TRBV11-2 with TRBJ2-3, with 10 positions matching TRBD2. Germline CDR1 is SGHAT and CDR2 is FQNNGV. This CDR3 has 15 amino acids. CDR3 protein: CTSSPGLAGTDTQYF. As DNA, the CDR3 is TGTACCAGCAGTCCTGGACTAGCGGGCACAGATACGCAGTATTTT.

V gene TRBV5-1 combines with J gene TRBJ2-1; 7 bases map to TRBD1. V shed 4 bases, J shed 10 bases, and the junction held 14 bases outside the gene matches. The germline CDR1 and CDR2 sequences are SGHRS and YFSETQ. CDR3 length: 15 residues. The CDR3 DNA follows: TGCGCCAGCAGCCCGGGGACAGCAGCGGCGGTGGAGCAGTTCTTC. This sequence encodes CASSPGTAAAVEQFF.

This clonotype qualifies as medium-sized. The chain carries TRBV11-2 and TRBJ2-1; 10 nucleotides agree with TRBD1. Germline assignment: CDR1 SGHAT and CDR2 FQNNGV. The CDR3 has 16 amino acids. Losses at the gene ends were 2 bases for V and 2 bases for J; bases not matched to a gene: 3. CDR3 in DNA: TGTGCCAGCAGCTTACTAGGGACAGGGGCCTACAATGAGCAGTTCTTC. Protein product: CASSLLGTGAYNEQFF.

This clonotype was detected a few times. The chain has TRBV19 and TRBJ1-5; D unresolved. The CDR3 contains 14 residues. Germline V gene sequence: CDR1 LNHDA, CDR2 SQIVND (reference sequence). V gave up 0 bases and J gave up 7 bases, with 10 bases separating them. For the CDR3, the DNA is TGTGCCAGTAGTATAGAAGGGCCGGGACAGCCCCAGCATTTT. Protein product: CASSIEGPGQPQHF.

Comments on this clonotype: The CDR3 end shows no conserved phenylalanine or tryptophan, and so a read error is likely. J is TRBJ2-1 and V is TRBV11-1, with TRBD2 matching 9 bases. CDR3 size: 16 residues. Germline V gene sequence: CDR1 SGHAT, CDR2 FQDESV (reference sequence). Unmatched junction bases numbered 19, after V lost 11 bases and J lost 8 bases. The CDR3 DNA reads TGTGCCGGTAGCGCGACTAGCGGAGGCCAATACGATGAGCAGTTCCTC. Its translation is CAGSATSGGQYDEQFL.

As for this clonotype: Since a much larger clone is just one base distant, this may be a read error. This chain links TRBV5-6 with TRBJ2-1, with a weak D call TRBD2 (6 bases). Germline CDR1 is SGHDT and CDR2 is YYEEEE. The CDR3 is 12 residues long. V lost 3 bases, J lost 12 bases, and 13 bases lay in between. CDR3 nucleotides: TGTGCCAGCAGCTCCGGACTACCTGTGCAGTTCTTC. It translates to CASSSGLPVQFF.

This clonotype is labeled large. The rearrangement joins TRBV11-3 to TRBJ1-1; maybe TRBD1 (5 bases). This CDR3 comprises 13 residues. Trimming removed 7 bases at V and 5 bases at J, with 14 bases between. Germline lookup yields CDR1 SGHNT and CDR2 YENEEA. Here the CDR3 reads CASTHGRVTEAFF. The CDR3 coding sequence is TGTGCCAGCACCCATGGCAGGGTTACTGAAGCTTTCTTT.

As for this clonotype: The CDR3 ends on some other residue instead of the conserved phenylalanine or tryptophan, so this is likely a read error. No DNA is shown, since the ends of the CDR3 on it are uncertain; the CDR3 is the one TCRdb lists. V gene TRBV11-2 combines with J gene TRBJ2-5; whether TRBD1, the table's D call, matches the DNA was not checked. CDR1 SGHAT and CDR2 FQNNGV come from the germline V gene. The CDR3 length equals 13 residues, ends included. The CDR3 protein is CASSLDIGDRECL.

The J gene is TRBJ2-1, the V gene TRBV7-3, with D possibly being TRBD2 (5 bases). V gave up 2 bases and J gave up 8 bases, with 19 bases separating them. The CDR3 extends over 16 amino acids. CDR1 is SGHTA and CDR2 is FQGTGA in the germline V gene. This CDR3 is CASSLGSSSRVDEQFF. For the CDR3, the DNA is TGTGCCAGCAGCTTAGGGAGTAGTTCCAGAGTGGATGAGCAGTTCTTC.

The sample holds one count of this clonotype. A junction boundary mismatches the germline segment, possibly from a read error. The chain recombines TRBV11-3 with TRBJ1-1; the D is unclear. The germline gives CDR1 SGHNT, CDR2 YENEEA. This CDR3 contains 14 residues. CDR3 sequence: CVSSPQLGNTEGFF. CDR3 nucleotides: TGTGTAAGCAGCCCCCAGTTGGGGAACACTGAAGGTTTCTTT.

This clonotype was counted once. A clone one base away is much larger, so this may be a read error. The DNA for the CDR3 is TGCGCCAGCAGCCGGGGGGATTCCCCCTACGAGGAGTACTTC. This encodes CASSRGDSPYEEYF. The chain links TRBV5-1 to TRBJ2-7; the match to TRBD2 covers 7 bases. The germline gives CDR1 SGHRS, CDR2 YFSETQ. The CDR3 is 14 residues long.

This clonotype was detected many times. The CDR3 loop reads CASSRTESYEQYF. DNA of the CDR3: TGTGCCAGCAGCCGAACAGAGTCCTACGAGCAGTACTTC. The chain combines TRBV12-3 or TRBV12-4 with TRBJ2-7; D gene ambiguous. Trimming pared 6 bases from V and 1 base from J, leaving 10 bases between. The CDR3 is made up of 13 amino acids.

This clonotype was seen ten or more times. The chain recombines TRBV4-1 with TRBJ2-1; 13 nucleotides line up with TRBD2. Germline assignment: CDR1 MGHRA and CDR2 YSYEKL. After removal of 0 bases from V and 10 bases from J, the junction contained 12 bases not matched to a gene. The CDR3 length is 18 residues. CDR3 protein: CASSQERATSGRAREQFF. For the CDR3, the DNA is TGCGCCAGCAGCCAAGAGAGGGCTACTAGCGGGAGGGCCAGAGAGCAGTTCTTC.

About this clonotype itself: One junction end disagrees with the germline gene, perhaps due to a read error. V and J are TRBV11-2 and TRBJ2-1; 7 bases are a match to TRBD1. CDR3 size: 17 residues. Germline CDR1 and CDR2: SGHAT and FQNNGV. CDR3 in DNA: TGTGCCAGCAGCTTAACCCACGGACAAGGGTACAGGGGTGGGCAGCTCTTC. Translated: CASSLTHGQGYRGGQLF.

About this clonotype: The junction and the germline gene differ at one end; a read error may be behind it. The V call is TRBV29-1, the J call TRBJ2-1; TRBD2 agrees at 9 bases. There are 15 residues in the CDR3. Germline assignment: CDR1 SQVTM and CDR2 ANQGSEA. CDR3 protein: CRVDSETSGYNEQFF. Written as DNA, the CDR3 is TGCAGGGTTGACTCCGAGACTAGCGGTTACAATGAGCAGTTCTTC.

This clonotype was seen a few times. V gene TRBV5-1 combines with J gene TRBJ2-2, with 8 nucleotides matching TRBD2. Per germline, CDR1 SGHRS and CDR2 YFSETQ. The V and J ends lost 4 bases and 0 bases, in that order; junction bases with no gene match: 5. CDR3 length: 16 amino acids. The CDR3 nucleotides read TGCGCCAGCAGCACGGGGGGGGACGCGAACACCGGGGAGCTGTTTTTT. Translating it yields CASSTGGDANTGELFF.

This clonotype is medium-sized (0.01 to 0.1%) in the sample. This chain links TRBV11-2 with TRBJ2-2; 13 positions match TRBD2. After removal of 5 bases from V and 5 bases from J, the junction contained 14 bases not matched to a gene. The CDR3 totals 19 residues. The germline V gene has CDR1 SGHAT and CDR2 FQNNGV. As DNA, the CDR3 is TGTGCCAGCAGCCCCGACCTCGGGACTAGCGGGATGGGGACCGGGGAGCTGTTTTTT. This encodes CASSPDLGTSGMGTGELFF. Variable domain in full (rest from reference TRBV11-2 and TRBJ2-2): EAGVAQSPRYKIIEKRQSVAFWCNPISGHATLYWYQQILGQGPKLLIQFQNNGVVDDSQLPKDRFSAERLKGVDSTLKIQPAKLEDSAVYLCASSPDLGTSGMGTGELFFGEGSRLTVL.

There are many counts of this clonotype. V usage is TRBV6-5 and J usage is TRBJ2-2; D gene unclear. The germline V gene encodes CDR1 MNHEY and CDR2 SVGAGI. The CDR3 loop spans 13 amino acids. The germline V and J ends were trimmed by 7 bases and 5 bases, with 11 bases remaining between them. The CDR3 sequence is CASNKVGTGELFF. CDR3 nucleotides: TGTGCCAGCAACAAGGTGGGAACCGGGGAGCTGTTTTTT.

Only one count was recorded for this clonotype. The chain links TRBV29-1 to TRBJ2-3; no reliable D call. The CDR3 has 14 residues. The V gene's germline CDR1 is SQVTM and CDR2 ANQGSEA. V lost 6 bases and J lost 15, with 28 bases in between. CDR3 nucleotides: TGCAGCGTCCTACCGTTGGCCGGCACAGATATGCATTATTTT. As protein: CSVLPLAGTDMHYF.